The present T cell receptor beta chain was sequenced within a study of a mutant IDH1 vaccine in newly diagnosed glioma. Time point denoted: week 11, during vaccination. Vaccine doses each comprised 300 ug of mutant IDH1 20-mer peptide, with topical imiquimod. Germline V gene data show CDR1 as SGHTA and CDR2 as FQGNSA. The CDR3 totals 13 residues. The ends lost 5 bases at V and 6 bases at J; junction bases unmatched: 6. Worth noting for this clone: Antigen unknown.

Only in-frame clones appear in the TCRdb table, and some are missing; sequencing was by immunoSEQ multiplex PCR. The table lists around 41,000 clones, roughly 89% of them singletons, with 2.2% in the top ten. This TCR was sampled from a man aged 35 to 55 with glioma. J is TRBJ2-7 and V is TRBV7-2; 8 nucleotides match TRBD2. This sample comprised PBMCs, obtained from a glioma patient whose treatment included an IDH1 peptide vaccine. The CDR3 loop is CASSPPGGFEQYF. CDR3 nucleotide sequence: TGTGCCAGCAGCCCACCGGGGGGGTTCGAGCAGTACTTC.